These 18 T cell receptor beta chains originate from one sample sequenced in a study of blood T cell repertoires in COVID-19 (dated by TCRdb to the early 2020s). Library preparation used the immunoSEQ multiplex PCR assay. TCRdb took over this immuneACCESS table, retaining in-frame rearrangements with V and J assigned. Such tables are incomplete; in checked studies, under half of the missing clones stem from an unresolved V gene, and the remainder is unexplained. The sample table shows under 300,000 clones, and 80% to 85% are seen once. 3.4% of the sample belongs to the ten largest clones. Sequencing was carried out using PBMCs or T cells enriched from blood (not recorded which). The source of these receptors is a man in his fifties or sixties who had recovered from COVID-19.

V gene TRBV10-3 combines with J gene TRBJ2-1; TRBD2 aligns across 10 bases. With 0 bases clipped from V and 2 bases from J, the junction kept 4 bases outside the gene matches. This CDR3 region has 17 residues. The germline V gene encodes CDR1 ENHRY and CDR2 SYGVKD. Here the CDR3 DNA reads TGTGCCATCAGTGAGTCGGGGCTAGCGGGAGCCTACAATGAGCAGTTCTTC. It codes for CAISESGLAGAYNEQFF.

The CDR3 nucleotides read TGTGCCAGCAGCCAAGACGGGAGGGGTACTTACCCCGGCTATGGCTACACCTTC. Translated, it gives CASSQDGRGTYPGYGYTF. This chain joins TRBV4-2 and TRBJ1-2; a possible D gene is TRBD1 (5 bases). V was clipped by 0 bases and J by 4 bases, with 21 bases between them. The CDR3 has 18 residues. Germline V lookup: CDR1 LGHNA, CDR2 YNFKEQ.

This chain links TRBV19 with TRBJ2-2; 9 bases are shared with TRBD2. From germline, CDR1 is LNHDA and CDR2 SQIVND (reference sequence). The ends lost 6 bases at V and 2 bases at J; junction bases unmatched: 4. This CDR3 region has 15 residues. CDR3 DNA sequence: TGTGCCAGTAGCAGGACTAGCGCCAACACCGGGGAGCTGTTTTTT. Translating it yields CASSRTSANTGELFF.

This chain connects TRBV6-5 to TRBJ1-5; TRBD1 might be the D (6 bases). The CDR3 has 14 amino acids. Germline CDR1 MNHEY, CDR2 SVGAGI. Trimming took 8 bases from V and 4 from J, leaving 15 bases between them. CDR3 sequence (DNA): TGTGCCAGCCATGTACAGGGAGGGAATCAGCCCCAGCATTTT. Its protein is CASHVQGGNQPQHF.

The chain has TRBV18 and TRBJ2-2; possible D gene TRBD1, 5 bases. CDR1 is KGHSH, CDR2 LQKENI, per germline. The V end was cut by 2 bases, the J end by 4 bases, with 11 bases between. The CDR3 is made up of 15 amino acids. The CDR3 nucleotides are TGTGCCAGCTCACCAGGGGCCGCTAGCACCGGGGAGCTGTTTTTT. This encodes CASSPGAASTGELFF.

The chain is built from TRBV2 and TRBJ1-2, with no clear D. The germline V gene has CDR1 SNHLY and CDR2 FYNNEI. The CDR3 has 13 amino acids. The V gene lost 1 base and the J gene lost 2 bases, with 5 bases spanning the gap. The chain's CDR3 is CASSEVRNYGYTF. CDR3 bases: TGTGCCAGCAGTGAAGTCAGGAACTATGGCTACACCTTC.

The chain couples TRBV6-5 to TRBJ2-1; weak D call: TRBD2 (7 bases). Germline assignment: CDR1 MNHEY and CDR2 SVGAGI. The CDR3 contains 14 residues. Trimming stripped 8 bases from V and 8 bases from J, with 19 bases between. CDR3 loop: CASGFGGRTDEQFF. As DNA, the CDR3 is TGTGCCAGCGGTTTCGGGGGGCGGACCGATGAGCAGTTCTTC.

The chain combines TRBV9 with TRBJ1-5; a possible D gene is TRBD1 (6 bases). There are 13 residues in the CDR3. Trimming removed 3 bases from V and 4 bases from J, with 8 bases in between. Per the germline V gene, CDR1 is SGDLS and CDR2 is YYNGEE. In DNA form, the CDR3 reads TGTGCCAGCAGCGCCGGACAGAATCAGCCCCAGCATTTT. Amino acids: CASSAGQNQPQHF.

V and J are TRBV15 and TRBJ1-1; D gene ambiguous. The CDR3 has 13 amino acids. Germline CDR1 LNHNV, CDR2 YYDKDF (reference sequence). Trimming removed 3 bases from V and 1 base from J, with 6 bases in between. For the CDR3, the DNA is TGTGCCACCAGCAGTGGAGAGAACACTGAAGCTTTCTTT. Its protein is CATSSGENTEAFF. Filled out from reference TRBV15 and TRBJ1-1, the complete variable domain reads DAMVIQNPRYQVTQFGKPVTLSCSQTLNHNVMYWYQQKSSQAPKLLFHYYDKDFNNEADTPDNFQSRRPNTSFCFLDIRSPGLGDTAMYLCATSSGENTEAFFGQGTRLTVV.

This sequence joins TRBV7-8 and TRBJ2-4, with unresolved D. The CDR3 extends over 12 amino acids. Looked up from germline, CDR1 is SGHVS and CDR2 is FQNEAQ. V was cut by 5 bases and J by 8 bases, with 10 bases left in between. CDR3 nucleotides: TGTGCCAGCAGCCCCATGGGCGACATTCAGTACTTC. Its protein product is CASSPMGDIQYF.

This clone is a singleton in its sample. In nucleotides, the CDR3 is TGTGCCAGCAGCGTAGAGGGGGGGCGTAGTGAAAAACTGTTTTTT. It yields the protein CASSVEGGRSEKLFF. This sequence joins TRBV9 and TRBJ1-4; tentatively, D is TRBD1 (6 bases). Looked up from germline, CDR1 is SGDLS and CDR2 is YYNGEE. Deletions cut 0 bases from V and 7 bases from J, with 13 bases between. There are 15 residues in the CDR3.

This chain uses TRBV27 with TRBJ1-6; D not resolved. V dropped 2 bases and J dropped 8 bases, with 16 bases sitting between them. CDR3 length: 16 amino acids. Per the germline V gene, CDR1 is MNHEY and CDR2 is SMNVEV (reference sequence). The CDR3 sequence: CASSLSRRLVHSPLHF. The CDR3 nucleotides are TGTGCCAGCAGTTTAAGTCGGCGGCTTGTCCATTCACCCCTCCACTTT.

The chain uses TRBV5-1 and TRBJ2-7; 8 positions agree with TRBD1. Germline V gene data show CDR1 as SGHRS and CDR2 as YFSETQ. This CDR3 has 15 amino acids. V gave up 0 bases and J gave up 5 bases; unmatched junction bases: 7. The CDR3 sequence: CASSLAAQGGDEQYF. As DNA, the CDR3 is TGCGCCAGCAGCTTGGCGGCACAGGGGGGCGACGAGCAGTACTTC.

CDR3 amino acids: CASSQDPGQVERRQPQHF. The CDR3 DNA reads as TGCGCCAGCAGCCAAGACCCCGGACAGGTAGAGAGGCGTCAGCCCCAGCATTTT. The chain carries TRBV4-1 and TRBJ1-5, with TRBD1 matching over 7 bases. V dropped 0 bases and J dropped 6; count of bases not matched to a gene: 14. Per germline, CDR1 MGHRA and CDR2 YSYEKL. This CDR3 has 18 residues.

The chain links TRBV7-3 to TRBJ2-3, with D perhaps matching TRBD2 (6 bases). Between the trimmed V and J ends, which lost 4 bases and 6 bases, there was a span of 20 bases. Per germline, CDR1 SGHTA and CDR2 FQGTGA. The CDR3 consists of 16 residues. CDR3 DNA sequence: TGTGCCAGCAGCTCAACCCCCGGGACGGGGAGGGATACGCAGTATTTT. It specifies CASSSTPGTGRDTQYF.

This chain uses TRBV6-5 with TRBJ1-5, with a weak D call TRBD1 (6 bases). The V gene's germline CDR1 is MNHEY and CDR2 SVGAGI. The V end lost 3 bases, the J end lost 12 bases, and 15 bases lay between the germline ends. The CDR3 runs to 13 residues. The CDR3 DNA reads TGTGCCAGCAGTTATTCACGCACAGGGCGCCAGCATTTT. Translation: CASSYSRTGRQHF.

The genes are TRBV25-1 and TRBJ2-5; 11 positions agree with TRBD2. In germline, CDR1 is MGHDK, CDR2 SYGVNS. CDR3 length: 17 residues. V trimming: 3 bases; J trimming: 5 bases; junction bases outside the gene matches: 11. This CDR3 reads CASSDPLAGGLRETQYF. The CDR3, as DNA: TGTGCCAGCAGTGACCCTCTAGCGGGGGGTCTACGCGAGACCCAGTACTTC.

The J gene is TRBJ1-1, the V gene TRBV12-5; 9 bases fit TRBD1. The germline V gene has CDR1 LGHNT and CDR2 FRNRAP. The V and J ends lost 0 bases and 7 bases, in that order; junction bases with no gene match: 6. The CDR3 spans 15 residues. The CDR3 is CASGLVTGGAYEAFF. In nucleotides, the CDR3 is TGTGCTAGTGGTTTGGTTACAGGGGGCGCCTATGAAGCTTTCTTT.